Reported below is one T cell receptor beta chain. Its antigen is not known. CDR3 length: 15 amino acids. The germline V gene encodes CDR1 KGHSH and CDR2 LQKENI. Trimming cost V 6 bases and J 9 bases, with 23 bases left between them. Preparation of the TCRbeta library involved a method that used unique molecular identifiers. Each CDR3 protein gets one entry after TCRdb re-called the PCR reads with MiXCR. The sample has around 490,000 distinct CDR3 sequences, roughly an eighth seen once; the top ten hold approximately 15%. The source of the sample is a study of T-cell reconstitution after alpha-beta-depleted transplantation in children. Overall study results and limits: When one year had passed after transplant, most T-cell counts and diversity came from newly produced T cells. Recipient T cells and thymic progenitors that survived were the source of the high TCRbeta diversity seen at day 60 in some patients.

The rearrangement joins TRBV18 to TRBJ1-1; maybe TRBD1 (5 bases). The TCR was taken from a female patient aged 2-9 years who had a stem cell transplant for aplastic anemia, so the T cells may come from the graft donor. Sample: PBMCs, mostly from graft donor cells, taken 180 days after TCRalphabeta/CD19-depleted stem cell transplant. Here the CDR3 DNA reads TGTGCCAGCTCGACTAGGACACCGTCCGCGTCAAAAGCTTTCTTT. Translated: CASSTRTPSASKAFF.